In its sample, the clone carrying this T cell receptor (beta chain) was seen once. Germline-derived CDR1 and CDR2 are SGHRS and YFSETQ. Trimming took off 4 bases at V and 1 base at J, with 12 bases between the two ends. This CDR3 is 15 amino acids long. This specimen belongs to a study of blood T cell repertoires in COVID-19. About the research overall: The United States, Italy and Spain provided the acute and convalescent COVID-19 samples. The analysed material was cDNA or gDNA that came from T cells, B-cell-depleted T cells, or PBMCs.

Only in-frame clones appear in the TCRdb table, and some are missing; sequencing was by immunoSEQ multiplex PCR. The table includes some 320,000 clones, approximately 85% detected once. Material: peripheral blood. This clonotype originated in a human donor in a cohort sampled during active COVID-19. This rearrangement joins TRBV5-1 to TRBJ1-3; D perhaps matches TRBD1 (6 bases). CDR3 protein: CASSEQGLSGNTIYF. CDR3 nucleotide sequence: TGCGCCAGCAGCGAGCAGGGGCTTTCTGGAAACACCATATATTTT.